This T cell receptor (beta chain) was recovered during a study of T cell responses to AZD1222 COVID-19 vaccine. General study findings and limits: With dominance at 160-218 and 743-854, vaccine-associated CD4 TCRs spanned spike. Donors were largely white British and mainly female; clonal diversity was possibly underestimated. It was only after the peak T cell response that any repertoires were sampled.

The data were produced by immunoSEQ multiplex PCR, yet TCRdb's version contains in-frame clones alone and is incomplete. Of about 97,000 clones in the sample, about 86% were seen once. Germline CDR1 and CDR2: SEHNR and FQNEAQ (reference sequence). V gave up 1 base and J gave up 4 bases, with 19 bases separating them. The CDR3 covers 17 residues. As for this clone: The antigen is undetermined.

The receptor was derived from an adult in good health. The V gene is TRBV7-9, the J gene TRBJ1-1; D remains unclear. Specimen: peripheral blood, collected on day 0 of AZD1222 vaccination. CDR3 sequence (DNA): TGTGCCAGCAGCTTAGGGGCGTTTAGGCGGCGGCCCACTGAAGCTTTCTTT. Residues: CASSLGAFRRRPTEAFF.